This T cell receptor beta chain emerged from a study of T cell changes during pregnancy in multiple sclerosis. Generated by immunoSEQ multiplex PCR, the TCRdb table keeps only in-frame clones and is missing some. The sample consists of roughly 93,000 clones, about 91% of them appearing once. This CDR3 region has 15 residues. The trim removed 3 bases at V and 2 bases at J, leaving 6 bases unmatched. Germline CDR1 is SGHRS and CDR2 is YFSETQ. The V gene is TRBV5-1, the J gene TRBJ1-2, with TRBD1 matching over 8 bases. This receptor was taken from a female donor in good health, enrolled as a control in a pregnancy study. Source: peripheral blood, taken after pregnancy. The CDR3 protein is CASSSGTGKNYGYTF. DNA for the CDR3: TGCGCCAGCAGCTCGGGGACAGGAAAGAACTATGGCTACACCTTC.